These T cell receptor beta chains were read from a single sample in a study of T cell changes during pregnancy in multiple sclerosis. The repertoire was sequenced with immunoSEQ multiplex PCR; TCRdb's copy has only in-frame clones and lacks some. The sample comprises 68,000 or so clones, about 90% of which are singletons, and around 0.9% rests with the top ten. The source was peripheral blood, collected in the second trimester of pregnancy. These receptors came from a female donor with multiple sclerosis, enrolled in a pregnancy study. CDR3s include the opening cysteine and the closing phenylalanine or tryptophan. The order of the fields is D gene, CDR3 length, clone size, V gene, J gene, CDR3 DNA, CDR3 protein. The D gene is left open where the match is weak. Clone size is not always given. Where it is, it says once, few, many or a class for expanded clones.

>.|12|.|TRBV6-6|TRBJ2-2
TGTGCCAGCACGTGGCTCACCGGGGAGCTGTTTTTT
CASTWLTGELFF
>TRBD1|16|.|TRBV2|TRBJ2-6
TGTGCCAGCAGTCGACAGGGGGCTGGTGGGGCCAACGTCCTGACTTTC
CASSRQGAGGANVLTF
>TRBD2|17|.|TRBV6-1|TRBJ2-5
TGTGCCAGCAGTGAAGCCTCTAGCGGGGGGCCGGAGGAGACCCAGTACTTC
CASSEASSGGPEETQYF
>.|16|.|TRBV27|TRBJ2-7
TGTGCCAGCAGTTTACACGGACAGAAGTTCGCCTACGAGCAGTACTTC
CASSLHGQKFAYEQYF
>TRBD1|16|.|TRBV5-6|TRBJ2-5
TGTGCCAGCAGCTTGATGCCGGGACAGGGGGCAGAGACCCAGTACTTC
CASSLMPGQGAETQYF
>.|12|.|TRBV13|TRBJ1-6
TGTGCCAGCGAGAAGAGGGTGAAACCCCTCCACTTT
CASEKRVKPLHF
>.|11|.|TRBV19|TRBJ1-2
TGTGCCACCACAGGCGTTTATGGCTACACCTTC
CATTGVYGYTF
>TRBD1|13|.|TRBV5-4|TRBJ1-2
TGTGCCAGCAGCTACGACAGGGACTATGGCTACACCTTC
CASSYDRDYGYTF
>TRBD1|14|.|TRBV9|TRBJ2-5
TGTGCCAGCAGCCCCCGGACAGGCCAAGAGACCCAGTACTTC
CASSPRTGQETQYF
>TRBD2|16|.|TRBV6-5|TRBJ2-3
TGTGCCAGCAGTTACTCGCAACTAGCGGGGCCAGATACGCAGTATTTT
CASSYSQLAGPDTQYF
>.|16|.|TRBV6-1|TRBJ2-2
TGTGCCAGCAGTGCCGGCGGGACAGCACTAACCGGGGAGCTGTTTTTT
CASSAGGTALTGELFF
>TRBD1|15|.|TRBV18|TRBJ2-7
TGTGCCAGCTCAAAGACAGGGGGGACCTCCTACGAGCAGTACTTC
CASSKTGGTSYEQYF
>.|14|.|TRBV11-2|TRBJ1-1
TGTGCCAGCAGCTTAGACGGGTCTATTTCTGAAGCTTTCTTT
CASSLDGSISEAFF
>TRBD1|15|.|TRBV4-2|TRBJ2-1
TGTGCCAGCAGCCAAGGATCTACAGGGGCAGTGAAGCAGTTCTTC
CASSQGSTGAVKQFF
>TRBD1|15|.|TRBV4-1|TRBJ1-2
TGCGCCAGCAGCCAAGAGTCGGACAGGCATAGTGGCTACACCTTC
CASSQESDRHSGYTF
>TRBD2|16|.|TRBV29-1|TRBJ2-3
TGCAGCGTTGGCAGCGGGGGGTGGGGGCACACAGATACGCAGTATTTT
CSVGSGGWGHTDTQYF
>TRBD2|17|.|TRBV7-8|TRBJ2-1
TGTGCCAGCAGCTTAGCGGGGCGGAGCGGGGTAGGGAATGAGCAGTTCTTC
CASSLAGRSGVGNEQFF
>.|16|.|TRBV6-1|TRBJ2-5
TGTGCCAGCAGTGGCCGCGGAGACGGTACCCAAGAGACCCAGTACTTC
CASSGRGDGTQETQYF
>.|12|few|TRBV2|TRBJ2-1
TGTGCCAGCAGGTCTCCGGGGATTGGGCAGTTCTTC
CASRSPGIGQFF
>.|15|once|TRBV30|TRBJ1-2
TGTGCCTGGAGTGGGGGAGGGCCGGGGGAGGATGGCTACACCTTC
CAWSGGGPGEDGYTF
>TRBD1|16|.|TRBV19|TRBJ1-6
TGTGCCACAGGACAGGGCATTCCCCCAACTCGGGCACCCCTCCACTTT
CATGQGIPPTRAPLHF
>TRBD1|14|.|TRBV25-1|TRBJ2-7
TGTGCCAGCAGCTCCGGGACAGGTACCCGCGAGCAGTACTTC
CASSSGTGTREQYF
>.|17|.|TRBV7-2|TRBJ1-1
TGTGCCAGCAGCTTAGAATCTGCCCGACTGAAGTACACTGAAGCTTTCTTT
CASSLESARLKYTEAFF